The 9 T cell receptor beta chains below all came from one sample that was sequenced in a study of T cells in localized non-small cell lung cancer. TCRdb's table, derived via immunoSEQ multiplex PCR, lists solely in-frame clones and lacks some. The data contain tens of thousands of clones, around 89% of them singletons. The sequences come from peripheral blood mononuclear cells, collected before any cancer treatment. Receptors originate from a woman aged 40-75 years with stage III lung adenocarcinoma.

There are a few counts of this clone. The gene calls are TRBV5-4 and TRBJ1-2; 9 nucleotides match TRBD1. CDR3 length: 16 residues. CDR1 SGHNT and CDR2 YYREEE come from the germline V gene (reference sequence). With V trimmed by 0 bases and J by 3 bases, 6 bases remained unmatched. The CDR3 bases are TGTGCCAGCAGCTTGGGATGGACAGGGGTCGACTATGGCTACACCTTC. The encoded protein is CASSLGWTGVDYGYTF.

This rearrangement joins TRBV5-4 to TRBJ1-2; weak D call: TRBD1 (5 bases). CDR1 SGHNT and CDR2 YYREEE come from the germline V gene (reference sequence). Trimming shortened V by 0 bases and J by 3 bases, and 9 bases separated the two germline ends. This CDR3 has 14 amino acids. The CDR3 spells CASSLEGTYYGYTF. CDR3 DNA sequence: TGTGCCAGCAGCTTGGAGGGGACGTACTATGGCTACACCTTC.

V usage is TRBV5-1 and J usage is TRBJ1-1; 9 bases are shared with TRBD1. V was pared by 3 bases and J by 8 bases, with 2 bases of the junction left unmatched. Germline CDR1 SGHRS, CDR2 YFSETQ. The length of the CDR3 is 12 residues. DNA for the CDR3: TGCGCCAGCAGCTACGGACAGGGGGAAGCTTTCTTT. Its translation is CASSYGQGEAFF.

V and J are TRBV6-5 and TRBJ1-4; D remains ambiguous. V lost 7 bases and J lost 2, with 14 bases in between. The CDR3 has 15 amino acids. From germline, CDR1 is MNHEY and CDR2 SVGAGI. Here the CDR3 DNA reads TGTGCCAGCACTCAGACCCAGGACACTAATGAAAAACTGTTTTTT. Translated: CASTQTQDTNEKLFF.

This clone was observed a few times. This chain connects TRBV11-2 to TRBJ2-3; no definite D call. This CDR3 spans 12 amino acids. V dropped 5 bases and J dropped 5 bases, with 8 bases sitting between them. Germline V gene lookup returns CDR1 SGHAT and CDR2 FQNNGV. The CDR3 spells CASSGMLDTQYF. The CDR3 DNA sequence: TGTGCCAGCAGCGGAATGCTAGATACGCAGTATTTT.

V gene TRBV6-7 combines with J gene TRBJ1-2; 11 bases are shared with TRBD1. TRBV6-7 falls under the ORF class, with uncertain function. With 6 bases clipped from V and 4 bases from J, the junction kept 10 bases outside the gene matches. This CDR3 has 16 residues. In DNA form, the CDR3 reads TGTGCCAGCAGAGAGAGTAGGGACAGGGGGGCCTATGGCTACACCTTC. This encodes CASRESRDRGAYGYTF.

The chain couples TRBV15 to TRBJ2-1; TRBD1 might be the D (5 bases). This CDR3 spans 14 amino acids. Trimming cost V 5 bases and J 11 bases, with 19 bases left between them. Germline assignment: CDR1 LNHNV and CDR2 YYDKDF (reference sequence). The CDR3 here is CATSALGSTGQQFF. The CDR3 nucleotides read TGTGCCACCAGCGCCCTGGGGTCCACAGGTCAGCAGTTCTTC.

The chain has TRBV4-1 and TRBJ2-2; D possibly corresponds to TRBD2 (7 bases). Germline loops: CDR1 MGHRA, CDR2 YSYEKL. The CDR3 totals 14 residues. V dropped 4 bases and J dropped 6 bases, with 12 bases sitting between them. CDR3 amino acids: CASSPRGGAGELFF. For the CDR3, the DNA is TGCGCCAGCAGCCCCCGCGGGGGCGCCGGGGAGCTGTTTTTT.

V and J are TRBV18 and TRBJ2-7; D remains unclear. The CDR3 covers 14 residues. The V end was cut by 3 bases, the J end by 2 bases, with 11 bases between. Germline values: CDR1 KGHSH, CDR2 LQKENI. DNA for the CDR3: TGTGCCAGCTCACCGCGGTATCCTACCTACGAGCAGTACTTC. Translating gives CASSPRYPTYEQYF.